The clone carrying this T cell receptor beta chain was seen just once. Its antigen is undetermined. The sample is drawn from a study of radiation and T cells in renal cell carcinoma. Across the study: Nephrectomy followed 15 Gy stereotactic body radiation by 4 weeks. Findings and caveats of the study: From baseline, blood top tumor clonotypes peaked at 2 weeks post-radiation. Without pretreatment biopsies, baseline tumor clonotype presence was undetermined.

Only in-frame clones appear in the TCRdb table, and some are missing; sequencing was by immunoSEQ multiplex PCR. This sample carries just under 80,000 clones, approximately 86% of them seen once, and the ten largest clones take 22%. Trimming stripped 2 bases from V and 4 bases from J, with 17 bases between. This CDR3 is built from 15 residues. The germline V gene encodes CDR1 SQVTM and CDR2 ANQGSEA. Time point meaning: blood 2 weeks post-SBRT. The sample's treatment: 15 Gy SBRT to primary tumor, nephrectomy 4 weeks later. This renal cell carcinoma was of the clear cell type. The input for sequencing was blood, taken from a patient whose treatment included radiotherapy and nephrectomy. This clonotype was obtained from a woman aged 45-65 years with renal cell carcinoma. The chain is built from TRBV29-1 and TRBJ1-1, with D possibly matching TRBD1 (6 bases). The CDR3 sequence is CSVESGGGGGTEAFF. The CDR3 DNA sequence: TGCAGCGTTGAATCCGGGGGCGGAGGGGGCACTGAAGCTTTCTTT.